This T cell receptor (beta chain) was captured by sequencing in a study of cytomegalovirus exposure and HLA in healthy donors. Broader study findings: Researchers counted around 170 TCR beta chains as cytomegalovirus-associated. Most TCR sequences showed up rarely, but some public TCRs showed up in many donors.

Sequenced by immunoSEQ multiplex PCR; TCRdb stores in-frame clones only, minus some. The sample consists of 55,000 to 70,000 clones, about 91% of them appearing once. The donors were members of the validation cohort, which comprised under 150 subjects and was separate from the first cohort of around 700 subjects. This CDR3 has 15 amino acids. Germline-derived CDR1 and CDR2 are GTSNPN and SVGIG (reference sequence). V gave up 5 bases and J gave up 5 bases; unmatched junction bases: 8. This clone appeared a single time. Its antigen is as yet unknown. This TCR came from a woman aged 25-40 years in good health and CMV-seronegative. The chain has TRBV30 and TRBJ1-4, with 10 nucleotides matching TRBD1. The specimen sequenced was PBMCs. CDR3 DNA: TGTGCCTGGGGGGGACAGGGGCTCTTCAATGAAAAACTGTTTTTT. Translated: CAWGGQGLFNEKLFF.